The 32 T cell receptor beta chains presented below share a single source sample, sequenced in a study of patients and donors after allogeneic stem cell transplantation. Each CDR3 protein gets one entry after TCRdb re-called the RT-PCR reads with MiXCR. The data hold 15,000 to 20,000 distinct CDR3 sequences, with less than 5% observed a single time. What was sequenced was blood, either unsorted or a sorted T cell fraction (not recorded which). The source of these receptors is a human donor who was either an allogeneic HSCT recipient or a stem cell or donor lymphocyte infusion donor (not recorded which). It is not recorded whose cells these are; they may come from a transplant donor.

This clonotype occurred many times. This chain joins TRBV19 and TRBJ1-1; possibly TRBD1 for D (5 bases). Germline V CDR1 and CDR2: LNHDA, SQIVND (reference sequence). This CDR3 has 13 residues. Trimming removed 4 bases from V and 1 base from J, with 7 bases in between. CDR3 bases: TGTGCCAGTAGTAGGGGGAAGAACACTGAAGCTTTCTTT. Translating it yields CASSRGKNTEAFF.

This clonotype was seen many times. This chain uses TRBV20-1 with TRBJ2-1; 9 bases line up with TRBD1. V was pared by 7 bases and J by 4 bases, with 14 bases of the junction left unmatched. The CDR3 extends over 16 amino acids. The germline CDR1 and CDR2 sequences are DFQATT and SNEGSKA (reference sequence). The CDR3 sequence: CSVGGIRDREYNEQFF. DNA of the CDR3: TGCAGTGTGGGGGGTATTCGGGACAGGGAGTACAATGAGCAGTTCTTC.

This clonotype was seen a few times. The rearrangement uses TRBV11-3 and TRBJ2-2, with a possible D match to TRBD2 (5 bases). V was trimmed by 7 bases and J by 0 bases, leaving 15 bases between them. The germline gives CDR1 SGHNT, CDR2 YENEEA. The CDR3 totals 16 residues. The CDR3 protein is CASTRGRPANTGELFF. The CDR3 DNA sequence: TGTGCCAGCACTAGAGGGCGCCCGGCGAACACCGGGGAGCTGTTTTTT.

This clonotype was seen many times. The chain carries TRBV15 and TRBJ2-7; D is perhaps TRBD1 or TRBD2 (5 bases each). Germline V CDR1 and CDR2: LNHNV, YYDKDF (reference sequence). The CDR3 contains 16 residues. V lost 3 bases and J lost 4, with 19 bases in between. The CDR3 bases are TGTGCCACCAGCAGGCCTACCGGGACGGGAAGATACGAGCAGTACTTC. This codes for CATSRPTGTGRYEQYF.

This clonotype came up once. Just one base apart from a much larger clone, this may be a read error. This chain connects TRBV27 to TRBJ2-7; possible D gene TRBD2, 6 bases. The CDR3 consists of 15 residues. Germline V gene data show CDR1 as MNHEY and CDR2 as SMNVEV (reference sequence). CDR3 sequence reads: CASSFRLGEDYEEYF. The CDR3 DNA is TGTGCCAGCAGTTTTAGGTTGGGGGAGGACTACGAGGAGTACTTC.

There are many counts of this clonotype. This rearrangement joins TRBV7-9 to TRBJ2-7; D gene uncertain. In germline, CDR1 is SEHNR, CDR2 FQNEAQ (reference sequence). Deletions cut 2 bases from V and 0 bases from J, with 2 bases between. CDR3 length: 12 residues. The CDR3 region is CASSLTSYEQYF. In nucleotides, the CDR3 is TGTGCCAGCAGCTTAACCTCCTACGAGCAGTACTTC.

This clonotype was counted many times. The J gene is TRBJ1-1, the V gene TRBV6-1; the D gene is possibly TRBD1 (5 bases). The V and J ends lost 5 bases and 8 bases respectively, with 24 bases between them. The germline V gene encodes CDR1 MNHNS and CDR2 SASEGT. CDR3 length: 16 amino acids. CDR3 coding DNA: TGTGCCAGCAGTCCCCGGGACGGCCTATCTCGGTCGGAAGCTTTCTTT. Translating gives CASSPRDGLSRSEAFF.

This clonotype was detected many times. The chain employs TRBV24-1 and TRBJ2-3, with D possibly matching TRBD2 (6 bases). Germline V CDR1 and CDR2: KGHDR, SFDVKD. Trimming removed 4 bases at V and 0 bases at J, with 10 bases between. The CDR3 contains 15 residues. CDR3 nucleotide sequence: TGTGCCACCAGTGAATCAGGGAGGAGCACAGATACGCAGTATTTT. Translating gives CATSESGRSTDTQYF.

This clonotype was seen many times. The chain has TRBV5-1 and TRBJ2-5, with D uncertain. V was pared by 0 bases and J by 0 bases, with 3 bases between. Germline V gene sequence: CDR1 SGHRS, CDR2 YFSETQ. The CDR3 extends over 13 amino acids. CDR3 nucleotides: TGCGCCAGCAGCTTGGGCTACCAAGAGACCCAGTACTTC. Amino acid sequence: CASSLGYQETQYF.

This clonotype was seen repeatedly, ten times or more. The rearrangement links TRBV6-1 to TRBJ2-7; 8 bases agree with TRBD1. After removal of 6 bases from V and 0 bases from J, the junction contained 7 bases not matched to a gene. This CDR3 has 15 amino acids. The germline gives CDR1 MNHNS, CDR2 SASEGT. The CDR3 protein is CASSWTGSTSYEQYF. For the CDR3, the DNA is TGTGCCAGCAGCTGGACAGGGTCCACCTCCTACGAGCAGTACTTC.

This clonotype appeared many times. The J gene is TRBJ1-1, the V gene TRBV7-9; D is undetermined. Trimming shortened V by 6 bases and J by 10 bases, and 9 bases separated the two germline ends. CDR1 is SEHNR, CDR2 FQNEAQ, per germline (reference sequence). CDR3 length: 10 amino acids. CDR3 nucleotides: TGTGCCAGCAGTGTCATGGGAGCTTTCTTT. It encodes CASSVMGAFF.

This clonotype was counted many times. V gene TRBV30 combines with J gene TRBJ1-5; the D gene is possibly TRBD1 (6 bases). CDR1 is GTSNPN, CDR2 SVGIG, per germline (reference sequence). V was shortened by 0 bases and J by 9 bases, with 15 bases between the two germline ends. The CDR3 is 14 residues long. The CDR3 nucleotides are TGTGCCTGGAGTGTACAAGGAGGGGACACGCCCCAGCATTTT. This gives the protein CAWSVQGGDTPQHF.

This chain links TRBV19 with TRBJ2-5; the match to TRBD1 covers 7 bases. V shed 6 bases and J 2 bases; nucleotides not matched to a gene: 9. This CDR3 spans 15 amino acids. Germline lookup yields CDR1 LNHDA and CDR2 SQIVND (reference sequence). The CDR3 region has the DNA TGTGCCAGTAGATCCGGGACAGCCATACAAGAGACCCAGTACTTC. Amino acids: CASRSGTAIQETQYF.

The chain is built from TRBV7-2 and TRBJ2-5; no definite D call. The CDR3 is 17 residues long. Germline values: CDR1 SGHTA, CDR2 FQGNSA. Trimming cost V 1 base and J 3 bases, with 18 bases left between them. The CDR3 loop reads CASSLVHPQNTEETQYF. Written as DNA, the CDR3 is TGTGCCAGCAGCTTAGTGCACCCCCAGAACACGGAAGAGACCCAGTACTTC.

This rearrangement joins TRBV6-5 to TRBJ2-7, with no clear D. The CDR3 length is 13 residues. V lost 4 bases and J lost 6, with 13 bases in between. Per the germline V gene, CDR1 is MNHEY and CDR2 is SVGAGI. The CDR3 DNA sequence: TGTGCCAGCAGTTCCCGGTCCTCGGCCGAGCAGTACTTC. Translating gives CASSSRSSAEQYF.

The chain employs TRBV9 and TRBJ2-5; TRBD1 aligns across 8 bases. Germline values: CDR1 SGDLS, CDR2 YYNGEE. This CDR3 is 14 amino acids long. Trimming took 4 bases from V and 2 from J; bases not matched to a gene: 4. Written as DNA, the CDR3 is TGTGCCAGCAGCTTCGGACAGGGACAAGAGACCCAGTACTTC. It specifies CASSFGQGQETQYF.

This clonotype was picked up many times. The chain recombines TRBV7-9 with TRBJ1-1; D is possibly TRBD1 (5 bases). This CDR3 spans 13 amino acids. The V end was cut by 5 bases, the J end by 11 bases, with 18 bases between. Germline V gene lookup returns CDR1 SEHNR and CDR2 FQNEAQ (reference sequence). CDR3 nucleotides: TGTGCCAGCAGCCTTCGGGACTCCCTGAGGGCTTTCTTT. This encodes CASSLRDSLRAFF.

CDR3 nucleotides: TGTGCCAGCAGCAGCAAAAAGGGACAGGTCTATGGCTACACCTTC. It translates to CASSSKKGQVYGYTF. The V and J genes are TRBV7-9 and TRBJ1-2; TRBD1 agrees at 8 bases. Trimming at V came to 5 bases and at J to 4 bases, leaving 9 bases not matched to a gene. The CDR3 totals 15 residues. In germline, CDR1 is SEHNR, CDR2 FQNEAQ (reference sequence). The whole variable domain, filled in from reference TRBV7-9 and TRBJ1-2, reads DTGVSQNPRHKITKRGQNVTFRCDPISEHNRLYWYRQTLGQGPEFLTYFQNEAQLEKSRLLSDRFSAERPKGSFSTLEIQRTEQGDSAMYLCASSSKKGQVYGYTFGSGTRLTVV.

This clonotype has more than one count but fewer than ten. The chain carries TRBV28 and TRBJ2-1, with unresolved D. The germline V and J ends were trimmed by 4 bases and 8 bases, with 18 bases remaining between them. The CDR3 covers 15 residues. Germline V CDR1 and CDR2: MDHEN, SYDVKM. DNA for the CDR3: TGTGCCAGCAGTTCCCCCTACCCGGGCTGTTATGAGCAGTTCTTC. It is translated as CASSSPYPGCYEQFF.

Judged by abundance, this clonotype is large. The chain carries TRBV7-9 and TRBJ2-1, with 7 bases aligning to TRBD1. The CDR3 runs to 12 residues. Per germline, CDR1 SEHNR and CDR2 FQNEAQ (reference sequence). The V gene end was trimmed by 8 bases and the J gene end by 4 bases; junction bases not matched to a gene: 2. For the CDR3, the DNA is TGTGCCAGCCGGGACAGATACAATGAGCAGTTCTTC. Amino acid sequence: CASRDRYNEQFF.

In this sample, this clonotype turned up once. The J gene is TRBJ2-3, the V gene TRBV28; D unclear. Per germline, CDR1 MDHEN and CDR2 SYDVKM. This CDR3 is 15 amino acids long. Trimming pared 3 bases from V and 4 bases from J, leaving 14 bases between. The DNA for the CDR3 is TGTGCCAGCAGTTTGTGGCTAGTAGCTTCAGATACGCAGTATTTT. This sequence encodes CASSLWLVASDTQYF.

This clonotype appeared many times. The genes are TRBV12-3 or TRBV12-4 and TRBJ2-1, with D unresolved. V was cut by 2 bases and J by 5 bases, with 7 bases left in between. The CDR3 is 13 amino acids. This chain's CDR3 is CASSLHPDNEQFF. The CDR3 DNA reads TGTGCCAGCAGTTTACACCCGGACAATGAGCAGTTCTTC.

V usage is TRBV6-1 and J usage is TRBJ1-3, with TRBD1 as a possible D gene (6 bases). The CDR3 consists of 16 residues. Germline values: CDR1 MNHNS, CDR2 SASEGT. The V and J ends lost 5 bases and 4 bases respectively, with 18 bases between them. The CDR3 sequence is CASSTRPQGRGNTIYF. In DNA form, the CDR3 reads TGTGCCAGCAGTACGCGTCCGCAGGGGCGGGGAAACACCATATATTTT.

This clonotype has ten or more counts. V is TRBV7-9 and J is TRBJ1-1; no clear D gene. The germline gives CDR1 SEHNR, CDR2 FQNEAQ (reference sequence). V lost 5 bases to trimming and J lost 5 bases, with 15 bases between them. This CDR3 comprises 14 residues. The CDR3 here is CASSPRARGTEAFF. In nucleotides, the CDR3 is TGTGCCAGCAGCCCCCGGGCCCGTGGGACTGAAGCTTTCTTT. Supplemented by reference TRBV7-9 and TRBJ1-1, the full variable domain reads DTGVSQNPRHKITKRGQNVTFRCDPISEHNRLYWYRQTLGQGPEFLTYFQNEAQLEKSRLLSDRFSAERPKGSFSTLEIQRTEQGDSAMYLCASSPRARGTEAFFGQGTRLTVV.

The V gene is TRBV7-8, the J gene TRBJ2-5; D ambiguous. The CDR3 extends over 13 amino acids. The ends were cut back, 1 base at V and 5 bases at J, with 8 bases in the middle. Germline CDR1 reads SGHVS; CDR2 reads FQNEAQ. CDR3 protein: CASSLGNLETQYF. CDR3 DNA: TGTGCCAGCAGCTTAGGAAACTTGGAGACCCAGTACTTC.

This clonotype came up many times. The J gene is TRBJ1-2, the V gene TRBV25-1; D ambiguous. Per the germline V gene, CDR1 is MGHDK and CDR2 is SYGVNS. Trimming removed 1 base from V and 3 bases from J, with 15 bases in between. The CDR3 is 16 residues long. The CDR3 DNA sequence: TGTGCCAGCAGTGAATCTGGCCGGGAAGGGCACTATGGCTACACCTTC. This codes for CASSESGREGHYGYTF.

This clonotype showed up many times. The chain carries TRBV12-3 or TRBV12-4 and TRBJ1-1; 9 bases align to TRBD1. V lost 3 bases to trimming and J lost 10 bases; unmatched junction nucleotides: 6. CDR3 length: 13 residues. The CDR3 loop is CASSFRLDRGAFF. For the CDR3, the DNA is TGTGCCAGCAGTTTCCGTCTGGACAGGGGAGCTTTCTTT.

This clonotype has at least ten counts. This chain connects TRBV27 to TRBJ2-7, with D maybe TRBD1 (6 bases). This CDR3 spans 13 amino acids. V was clipped by 5 bases and J by 0 bases, with 8 bases between them. CDR1 and CDR2 (germline): MNHEY, SMNVEV (reference sequence). The CDR3 is CASSRTVSYEQYF. In DNA form, the CDR3 reads TGTGCCAGCAGTCGGACAGTCTCCTACGAGCAGTACTTC.

This clonotype was recorded at least ten times. CDR3 DNA: TGCGCCAGCAGCTACACAACCGGGCAAAACAATGAGCAGTTCTTC. It yields the protein CASSYTTGQNNEQFF. This chain links TRBV5-1 with TRBJ2-1; the D is unclear. With 3 bases removed from V and 5 bases from J, the gap between germline ends came to 15 bases. There are 15 residues in the CDR3. Per germline, CDR1 SGHRS and CDR2 YFSETQ.

This clonotype showed up just a few times. The V gene is TRBV7-7, the J gene TRBJ1-4; 9 bases line up with TRBD1. The germline CDR1 and CDR2 sequences are SSHAT and FNYEAQ (reference sequence). The V segment lost 5 bases and the J segment 0 bases; nucleotides outside the gene matches: 4. The CDR3 is 16 amino acids. The CDR3 is CASSPRTGATNEKLFF. The CDR3 region has the DNA TGTGCCAGCAGCCCACGGACAGGGGCAACTAATGAAAAACTGTTTTTT.

This clonotype was counted at least ten times. This sequence joins TRBV7-9 and TRBJ1-2; D not resolved. This CDR3 has 13 amino acids. The germline V and J ends were trimmed by 4 bases and 4 bases, with 10 bases remaining between them. Germline-derived CDR1 and CDR2 are SEHNR and FQNEAQ (reference sequence). This chain's CDR3 is CASSSSGFYGYTF. CDR3 sequence (DNA): TGTGCCAGCAGCTCCTCAGGCTTCTATGGCTACACCTTC.

In its sample, this clonotype was seen many times. J is TRBJ2-1 and V is TRBV11-2; tentatively, D is TRBD1 or TRBD2 (5 bases each). Germline values: CDR1 SGHAT, CDR2 FQNNGV. The CDR3 loop spans 13 amino acids. V was pared by 0 bases and J by 8 bases, with 8 bases between. DNA of the CDR3: TGTGCCAGCAGCTTAGATCGGGACGATGAGCAGTTCTTC. The encoded protein is CASSLDRDDEQFF.